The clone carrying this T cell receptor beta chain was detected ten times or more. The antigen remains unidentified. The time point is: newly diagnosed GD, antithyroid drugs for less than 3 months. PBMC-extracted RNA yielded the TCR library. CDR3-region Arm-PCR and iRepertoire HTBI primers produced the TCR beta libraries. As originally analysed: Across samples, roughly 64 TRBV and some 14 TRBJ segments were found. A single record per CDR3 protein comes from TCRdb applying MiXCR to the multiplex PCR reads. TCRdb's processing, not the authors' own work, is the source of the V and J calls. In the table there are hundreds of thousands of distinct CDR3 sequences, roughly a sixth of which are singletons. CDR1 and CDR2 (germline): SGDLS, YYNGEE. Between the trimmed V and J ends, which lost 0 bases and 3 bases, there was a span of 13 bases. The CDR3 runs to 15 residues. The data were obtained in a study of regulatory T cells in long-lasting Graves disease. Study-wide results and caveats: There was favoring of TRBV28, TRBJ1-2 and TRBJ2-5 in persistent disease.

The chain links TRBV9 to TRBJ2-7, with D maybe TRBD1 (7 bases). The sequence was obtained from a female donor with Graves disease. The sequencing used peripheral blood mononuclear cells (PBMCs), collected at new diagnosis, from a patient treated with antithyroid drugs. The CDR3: CASSVGGTDDYEQYF. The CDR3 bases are TGTGCCAGCAGCGTAGGCGGGACAGATGACTACGAGCAGTACTTC.